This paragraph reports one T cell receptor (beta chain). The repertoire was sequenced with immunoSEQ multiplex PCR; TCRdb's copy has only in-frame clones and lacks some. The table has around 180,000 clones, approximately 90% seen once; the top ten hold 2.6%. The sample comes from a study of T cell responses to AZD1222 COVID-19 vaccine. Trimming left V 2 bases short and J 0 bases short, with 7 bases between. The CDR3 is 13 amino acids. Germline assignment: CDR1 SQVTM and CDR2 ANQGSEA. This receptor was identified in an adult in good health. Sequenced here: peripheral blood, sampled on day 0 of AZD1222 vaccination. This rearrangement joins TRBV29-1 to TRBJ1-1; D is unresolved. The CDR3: CSVEQQMNTEAFF. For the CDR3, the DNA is TGCAGCGTTGAACAGCAGATGAACACTGAAGCTTTCTTT.